This TCR beta chain comes out of a study of cytomegalovirus exposure and HLA in healthy donors. Germline CDR1 and CDR2: LGHNT and FRNRAP. The CDR3 is 21 residues long. Trimming at V came to 0 bases and at J to 3 bases, leaving 22 bases not matched to a gene. Findings of the study overall: High sensitivity and specificity were reportedly achieved when the classifier diagnosed cytomegalovirus status.

A remark on this clone: Its antigen is undetermined.

TCRdb keeps only in-frame clones here, not all; method: immunoSEQ multiplex PCR. Here the sample spans around 150,000 clones, about 88% being singletons. The source material was PBMCs. The TCR comes from a woman aged 18-30 years in good health and CMV-seronegative. The J gene is TRBJ2-7, the V gene TRBV12-5, with TRBD1 matching over 8 bases. CDR3 nucleotides: TGTGCTAGTGGTTTGGTAGTCTTTTCGGGACAGGAGAGCCGATCAGACTACGAGCAGTACTTC. Translation gives CASGLVVFSGQESRSDYEQYF.